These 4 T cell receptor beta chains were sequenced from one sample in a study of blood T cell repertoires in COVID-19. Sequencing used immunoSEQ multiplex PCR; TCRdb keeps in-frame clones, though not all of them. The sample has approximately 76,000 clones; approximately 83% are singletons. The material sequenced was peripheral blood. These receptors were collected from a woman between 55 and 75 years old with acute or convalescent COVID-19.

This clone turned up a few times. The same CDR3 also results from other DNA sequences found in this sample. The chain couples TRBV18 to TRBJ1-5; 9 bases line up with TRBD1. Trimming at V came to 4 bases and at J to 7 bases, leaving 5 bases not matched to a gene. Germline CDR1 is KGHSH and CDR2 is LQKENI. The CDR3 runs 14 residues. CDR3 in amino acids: CASSLGQGRQPQHF. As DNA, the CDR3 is TGTGCCAGCTCACTGGGACAGGGCAGGCAGCCCCAGCATTTT. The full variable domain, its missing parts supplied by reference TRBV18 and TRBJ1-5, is NAGVMQNPRHLVRRRGQEARLRCSPMKGHSHVYWYRQLPEEGLKFMVYLQKENIIDESGMPKERFSAEFPKEGPSILRIQQVVRGDSAAYFCASSLGQGRQPQHFGDGTRLSIL.

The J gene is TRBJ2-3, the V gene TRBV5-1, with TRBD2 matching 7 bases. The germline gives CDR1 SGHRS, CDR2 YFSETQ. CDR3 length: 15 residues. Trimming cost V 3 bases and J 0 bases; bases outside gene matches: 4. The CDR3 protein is CASSYASGSTDTQYF. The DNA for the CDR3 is TGCGCCAGCAGCTACGCTAGCGGCAGCACAGATACGCAGTATTTT.

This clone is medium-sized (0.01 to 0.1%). The CDR3 protein is CASSLTSGGQYEQYF. DNA for the CDR3: TGTGCCAGCAGCCTCACTAGCGGGGGCCAGTACGAGCAGTACTTC. The genes are TRBV6-5 and TRBJ2-7; 11 nucleotides align to TRBD2. Germline CDR1 reads MNHEY; CDR2 reads SVGAGI. Trimming removed 6 bases from V and 4 bases from J; junction bases left unmatched: 8. The CDR3 totals 15 residues.

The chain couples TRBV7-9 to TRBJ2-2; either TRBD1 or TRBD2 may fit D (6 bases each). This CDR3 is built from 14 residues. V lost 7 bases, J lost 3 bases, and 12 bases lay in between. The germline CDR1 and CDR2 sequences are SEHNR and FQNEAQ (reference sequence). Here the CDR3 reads CASTLGGYTGELFF. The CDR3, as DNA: TGTGCCAGCACCTTGGGGGGCTACACCGGGGAGCTGTTTTTT.